Below are 24 T cell receptor beta chains sequenced from a single sample in a study of T cell clusters in autoimmune cytopenias (dated by TCRdb to 2018 to 2020). For each sample, TRB amplification used about 0.25 ug of peripheral blood genomic DNA, equal to some 37,000 genome equivalents. The sequencer listed for this sample is Illumina MiSeq. TRB rearrangements were amplified by multiplex PCR following a touch-down protocol, with the TRB-A and TRB-B primer pools mixed in one tube. One entry per CDR3 protein sequence results from the TCRdb reprocessing of the reads, with DNA left out. The table of this sample itemizes about 7,300 distinct CDR3 sequences. The ten largest clonotypes hold under 35% of the sample. In addition, the sample was reused for a study of T cell repertoires in aging, cancer and after chemotherapy.

Sequenced material: peripheral blood. Receptor source: a human donor in good health.

The chain recombines TRBV29-1 with TRBJ1-1; TCRdb's D call, TRBD1, is unchecked because there is no DNA. Per germline, CDR1 SQVTM and CDR2 ANQGSEA. The length of the CDR3 is 12 residues. The CDR3 loop is CSVGTGGFEAFF.

Judged by frequency, this clonotype is medium-sized. The chain has TRBV19 and TRBJ2-6; with no DNA, the TCRdb D assignment of TRBD1 cannot be verified. The germline CDR1 and CDR2 sequences are LNHDA and SQIVND (reference sequence). This CDR3 comprises 15 residues. CDR3 protein: CASSSGQPGANVLTF.

The CDR3 spells CASRRFSGSSHNEQFF. The chain carries TRBV6-5 and TRBJ2-1; the TCRdb D gene call, TRBD2, has no DNA to confirm it. The CDR3 has 16 amino acids. Per germline, CDR1 MNHEY and CDR2 SVGAGI.

This clonotype counts as medium-sized by frequency. The J gene is TRBJ2-3, the V gene TRBV5-6; the TCRdb D gene call, TRBD1, has no DNA to confirm it. The CDR3 sequence is 16 residues long. Germline CDR1 is SGHDT and CDR2 is YYEEEE. CDR3 sequence: CASSLGNRGGTDTQYF.

The J gene is TRBJ1-1, the V gene TRBV29-1. The CDR3 spans 13 residues. CDR1 SQVTM and CDR2 ANQGSEA come from the germline V gene. CDR3 amino acids: CSVLNPLVSKAFF.

The rearrangement uses TRBV12-3 or TRBV12-4 and TRBJ2-2; TCRdb outputs TRBD1, but without DNA this stays unchecked. This CDR3 comprises 13 residues. Here the CDR3 reads CASSLRGTGELFF.

Considering frequency, this clonotype is medium-sized. The CDR3 loop is CASSYGGLKQETQYF. The chain links TRBV6-5 to TRBJ2-5; there is no DNA to check the TCRdb D call of TRBD2. This CDR3 is 15 amino acids long. Per the germline V gene, CDR1 is MNHEY and CDR2 is SVGAGI.

The genes are TRBV6-5 and TRBJ1-1; TCRdb's D call of TRBD1 is untestable without DNA. Germline CDR1 and CDR2: MNHEY and SVGAGI. CDR3 length equals 13 residues. The CDR3 region is CASTSGAVTEAFF.

The rearrangement joins TRBV19 to TRBJ1-2; no DNA is available, so the TRBD1 call from TCRdb remains unchecked. This CDR3 has 16 residues. The germline V gene has CDR1 LNHDA and CDR2 SQIVND (reference sequence). The CDR3 sequence: CASRGGGAFLLASYTF. Together with reference TRBV19 and TRBJ1-2, the CDR3 gives the full variable domain: DGGITQSPKYLFRKEGQNVTLSCEQNLNHDAMYWYRQDPGQGLRLIYYSQIVNDFQKGDIAEGYSVSREKKESFPLTVTSAQKNPTAFYLCASRGGGAFLLASYTFGSGTRLTVV.

The chain links TRBV7-9 to TRBJ2-3; TCRdb indicates TRBD2, and absent DNA this call remains unverified. Germline CDR1 reads SEHNR; CDR2 reads FQNEAQ (reference sequence). The CDR3 has 15 amino acids. This CDR3 is CASSSDWTSTDTQYF.

J is TRBJ2-3 and V is TRBV6-5; TCRdb's assignment of TRBD2 cannot be checked, as there is no DNA. Germline CDR1 MNHEY, CDR2 SVGAGI. The CDR3 loop spans 17 amino acids. CDR3 sequence: CASSEQQWTSGSDTQYF.

By frequency, this clonotype registers medium-sized. This rearrangement joins TRBV19 to TRBJ2-2; TCRdb indicates TRBD1, and absent DNA this call remains unverified. The CDR3 is made up of 15 amino acids. The germline gives CDR1 LNHDA, CDR2 SQIVND (reference sequence). The CDR3 protein is CASRRDRVNTGELFF.

J is TRBJ1-1 and V is TRBV15; the D call of TRBD1 rests on TCRdb alone, since no DNA is present to check it. Per germline, CDR1 LNHNV and CDR2 YYDKDF (reference sequence). The CDR3 loop spans 14 amino acids. CDR3 sequence reads: CATSRNRGGTEAFF.

This chain joins TRBV12-3 or TRBV12-4 and TRBJ2-2; the D call of TRBD1 rests on TCRdb alone, since no DNA is present to check it. The CDR3 is made up of 15 amino acids. This chain's CDR3 is CASSLGTPGAGELFF.

The chain couples TRBV18 to TRBJ2-3; no DNA is available, so the TRBD1 call from TCRdb remains unchecked. The germline V gene has CDR1 KGHSH and CDR2 LQKENI. The CDR3 runs 16 residues. The chain's CDR3 is CASSPSRDWEEDTQYF.

The J gene is TRBJ2-7, the V gene TRBV12-3 or TRBV12-4; TCRdb's D call of TRBD2 is untestable without DNA. The CDR3 runs 14 residues. CDR3 residues: CASRLAGGPYEQYF.

The J gene is TRBJ2-4, the V gene TRBV11-2; absent DNA, TCRdb's TRBD2 call cannot be checked. From germline, CDR1 is SGHAT and CDR2 FQNNGV. The CDR3 runs to 13 residues. The chain's CDR3 is CASSFSGGNIQYF.

This rearrangement joins TRBV19 to TRBJ2-7; TCRdb selects TRBD2, and the lack of DNA leaves this call unchecked. CDR1 is LNHDA, CDR2 SQIVND, per germline (reference sequence). The CDR3 covers 17 residues. The CDR3 loop is CANSTPSGRRSYNEQFF.

The chain has TRBV27 and TRBJ2-1; TCRdb lists TRBD2, though no DNA is available to test this call. This CDR3 contains 15 residues. Germline CDR1 reads MNHEY; CDR2 reads SMNVEV (reference sequence). Here the CDR3 reads CASGPERLAGSEQFF.

This clonotype counts as medium-sized by frequency. This chain connects TRBV27 to TRBJ2-3; no DNA is available, so the TRBD1 call from TCRdb remains unchecked. This CDR3 comprises 15 residues. Germline lookup yields CDR1 MNHEY and CDR2 SMNVEV (reference sequence). The CDR3: CASSFGVPRPDTQYF.

The chain uses TRBV5-1 and TRBJ2-1; TCRdb selects TRBD1, and the lack of DNA leaves this call unchecked. This CDR3 is built from 17 residues. Germline CDR1 reads SGHRS; CDR2 reads YFSETQ. CDR3 amino acids: CASSLYSGGHSYNEQFF.

CDR3 region: CASSLTPGTSGKNEQFF. V and J are TRBV18 and TRBJ2-1; TCRdb names TRBD2, which stays unverified in the absence of DNA. From germline, CDR1 is KGHSH and CDR2 LQKENI. This CDR3 comprises 17 residues.

This chain's CDR3 is CASSETLAGVKTDTQYF. J is TRBJ2-3 and V is TRBV6-1; there is no DNA to check the TCRdb D call of TRBD2. This CDR3 is 17 amino acids long. In germline, CDR1 is MNHNS, CDR2 SASEGT.

J is TRBJ2-5 and V is TRBV6-2 or TRBV6-3. The CDR3 has 14 residues. Germline CDR1 and CDR2: MNHEY and SVGEGT. CDR3: CASSYSRVQETQYF.